Each of the 19 T cell receptor beta chains below was sequenced from the same sample in a study of neoadjuvant anti-PD-1 for oral cavity cancer. Measured with immunoSEQ multiplex PCR; TCRdb has only the in-frame clones, and not every one. The repertoire includes thousands of clones, around 73% of them detected once, and 3% to 3.5% sits in the top ten. The sample consisted of PBMCs, taken before nivolumab (anti-PD-1) treatment. Every receptor here comes from a person aged 40 to 85 with oral cavity squamous cell carcinoma.

This chain uses TRBV7-3 with TRBJ2-1; D possibly uses TRBD1 or TRBD2 (5 bases each). The CDR3 runs to 13 residues. CDR1 and CDR2 (germline): SGHTA, FQGTGA. The V end lost 5 bases, the J end lost 8 bases, and 13 bases lay between the germline ends. The CDR3: CASSPPRGDEQFF. CDR3 sequence (DNA): TGTGCCAGCAGCCCCCCTAGGGGAGATGAGCAGTTCTTC.

This clone occurred a few times. This chain uses TRBV5-4 with TRBJ1-2; D uncertain. This CDR3 is built from 16 residues. V shed 0 bases and J shed 3 bases, with 15 bases lying between them. Germline V gene data show CDR1 as SGHNT and CDR2 as YYREEE (reference sequence). CDR3 region: CASSLDHWVEDYGYTF. In DNA, the CDR3 is TGTGCCAGCAGCTTGGACCATTGGGTGGAGGACTATGGCTACACCTTC.

The rearrangement links TRBV5-4 to TRBJ1-2, with D perhaps matching TRBD1 (5 bases). V was pared by 0 bases and J by 4 bases, with 10 bases between. The germline V gene has CDR1 SGHNT and CDR2 YYREEE (reference sequence). The CDR3 length is 14 residues. In DNA form, the CDR3 reads TGTGCCAGCAGCTTGGGACAGCAGGGCTATGGCTACACCTTC. Translating gives CASSLGQQGYGYTF.

This clone appeared a few times. This sequence joins TRBV30 and TRBJ1-1; maybe TRBD1 (6 bases). V lost 0 bases, J lost 6 bases, and 14 bases lay in between. The CDR3 has 14 residues. CDR1 and CDR2 from the germline V gene are GTSNPN and SVGIG (reference sequence). The CDR3 nucleotides are TGTGCCTGGAGTGTAACAGGGATTTGGGCTGAAGCTTTCTTT. Its protein is CAWSVTGIWAEAFF.

This clone was counted between two and nine times. V is TRBV25-1 and J is TRBJ1-2, with a tentative D call TRBD1 (6 bases). Germline V CDR1 and CDR2: MGHDK, SYGVNS. V was cut by 4 bases and J by 4 bases, with 13 bases left in between. The CDR3 consists of 14 residues. DNA of the CDR3: TGTGCCAGCAGTGCATCGGGACACCTCTATGGCTACACCTTC. This sequence encodes CASSASGHLYGYTF.

This chain joins TRBV6-4 and TRBJ2-6; TRBD1 is a possible D gene (5 bases). V lost 4 bases and J lost 0, with 10 bases in between. Germline CDR1 is MRHNA and CDR2 is SNTAGT. This CDR3 spans 16 amino acids. The CDR3: CASSGDSDSGANVLTF. Here the CDR3 DNA reads TGTGCCAGCAGTGGCGACAGTGACTCTGGGGCCAACGTCCTGACTTTC.

The chain has TRBV6-1 and TRBJ1-1; D remains ambiguous. The V gene lost 8 bases and the J gene lost 1 base, with 14 bases spanning the gap. Germline V gene lookup returns CDR1 MNHNS and CDR2 SASEGT. The CDR3 covers 14 residues. CDR3 DNA: TGTGCCAGCGGAGCCGCCGGGCCGAACACTGAAGCTTTCTTT. Residues: CASGAAGPNTEAFF.

The chain joins TRBV6-5 to TRBJ2-1; D is unclear. The CDR3 runs to 15 residues. CDR1 and CDR2 from the germline V gene are MNHEY and SVGAGI. With 2 bases removed from V and 5 bases from J, the gap between germline ends came to 13 bases. The CDR3 here is CASSYNRRENNEQFF. CDR3 nucleotides: TGTGCCAGCAGTTACAATCGTCGAGAAAACAATGAGCAGTTCTTC.

The chain carries TRBV11-2 and TRBJ2-3, with 12 bases aligning to TRBD1. From germline, CDR1 is SGHAT and CDR2 FQNNGV. J lost 2 bases, V lost 1 base, and 4 bases had no gene match. The CDR3 is 17 residues long. The CDR3 protein is CASSLGKGQGATDTQYF. DNA for the CDR3: TGTGCCAGCAGCTTAGGAAAGGGACAGGGGGCCACAGATACGCAGTATTTT.

This clone was observed a few times. The chain joins TRBV6-1 to TRBJ1-3; possible D gene TRBD1, 6 bases. Germline V gene data show CDR1 as MNHNS and CDR2 as SASEGT. V was shortened by 6 bases and J by 4 bases, with 16 bases between the two germline ends. The CDR3 totals 15 residues. This CDR3 reads CASSAYQQGGNTIYF. CDR3 bases: TGTGCCAGCAGCGCTTATCAGCAGGGGGGAAACACCATATATTTT.

V and J are TRBV19 and TRBJ1-1; D possibly corresponds to TRBD1 (5 bases). Trimming removed 7 bases from V and 4 bases from J, with 16 bases in between. The CDR3 has 14 amino acids. Germline CDR1 and CDR2: LNHDA and SQIVND (reference sequence). The DNA of the CDR3 is TGTGCCAGTAAAAACCCGCGGGGGGGCACTGAAGCTTTCTTT. Residues: CASKNPRGGTEAFF.

The chain recombines TRBV5-1 with TRBJ1-2, with 10 bases aligning to TRBD1. The CDR3 length is 15 residues. Germline assignment: CDR1 SGHRS and CDR2 YFSETQ. V lost 6 bases and J lost 4; bases outside the gene matches: 9. The CDR3 DNA reads TGCGCCAGCACTTCGGGACAGGGGCTGGTCTATGGCTACACCTTC. Translated, it gives CASTSGQGLVYGYTF.

V is TRBV9 and J is TRBJ2-7, with 8 bases fitting TRBD2. Germline V gene sequence: CDR1 SGDLS, CDR2 YYNGEE. The V gene end was trimmed by 2 bases and the J gene end by 6 bases; junction bases not matched to a gene: 7. The CDR3 covers 14 residues. CDR3: CASSVDSGGIEQYF. The CDR3 nucleotides read TGTGCCAGCAGCGTGGACTCGGGAGGGATCGAGCAGTACTTC.

This clone was counted between two and nine times. This rearrangement joins TRBV4-1 to TRBJ1-5; D is perhaps TRBD1 (6 bases). Germline V lookup: CDR1 MGHRA, CDR2 YSYEKL. This CDR3 spans 15 amino acids. Trimming removed 3 bases at V and 8 bases at J, with 17 bases between. CDR3 in amino acids: CASSQETGNFKPQHF. CDR3 sequence (DNA): TGCGCCAGCAGCCAGGAGACAGGAAACTTCAAGCCCCAGCATTTT.

The chain couples TRBV9 to TRBJ2-3; D is possibly TRBD1 (6 bases). Between the trimmed V and J ends, which lost 4 bases and 3 bases, there was a span of 15 bases. Germline V gives CDR1 SGDLS, CDR2 YYNGEE. The CDR3 spans 15 residues. The CDR3 spells CASSRTGQGTDTQYF. The CDR3, as DNA: TGTGCCAGCAGCCGTACAGGCCAGGGGACAGATACGCAGTATTTT.

This clone was recorded once. V and J are TRBV7-9 and TRBJ2-2; TRBD2 matches at 11 bases. The V gene end was trimmed by 5 bases and the J gene end by 4 bases; junction bases not matched to a gene: 3. CDR1 SEHNR and CDR2 FQNEAQ come from the germline V gene (reference sequence). The CDR3 runs 15 residues. The CDR3 loop reads CASSPTSGATGELFF. The CDR3 region has the DNA TGTGCCAGCAGCCCGACTAGCGGGGCCACCGGGGAGCTGTTTTTT. The full variable domain, in which reference TRBV7-9 and TRBJ2-2 provide the parts outside the CDR3, is DTGVSQNPRHKITKRGQNVTFRCDPISEHNRLYWYRQTLGQGPEFLTYFQNEAQLEKSRLLSDRFSAERPKGSFSTLEIQRTEQGDSAMYLCASSPTSGATGELFFGEGSRLTVL.

This chain connects TRBV15 to TRBJ1-6; D not resolved. This CDR3 spans 14 amino acids. V gave up 0 bases and J gave up 6 bases, with 6 bases separating them. The V gene's germline CDR1 is LNHNV and CDR2 YYDKDF (reference sequence). The CDR3 sequence is CATSREQSNSPLHF. The CDR3 coding sequence is TGTGCCACCAGCAGAGAACAAAGTAATTCACCCCTCCACTTT.

The chain uses TRBV7-2 and TRBJ1-4; TRBD1 agrees at 8 bases. CDR3 length: 14 residues. With V trimmed by 5 bases and J by 5 bases, 4 bases remained unmatched. Germline V gene sequence: CDR1 SGHTA, CDR2 FQGNSA. As DNA, the CDR3 is TGTGCCAGCAGCCCAGGGACAGGCAATGAAAAACTGTTTTTT. This encodes CASSPGTGNEKLFF.

The chain carries TRBV7-2 and TRBJ1-1; 9 bases match TRBD1. The CDR3 length is 15 residues. V shed 2 bases, J shed 3 bases, and the junction held 4 bases outside the gene matches. From germline, CDR1 is SGHTA and CDR2 FQGNSA. CDR3 amino acids: CASSLLGQGDTEAFF. For the CDR3, the DNA is TGTGCCAGCAGCTTATTGGGACAGGGAGACACTGAAGCTTTCTTT.